The entry below describes one TCR beta chain. Its matching antigen is unknown. The data stem from a study of OX40 agonist ivuxolimab in advanced cancers. Study overall: Earlier anti-PD-1, anti-PD-L1 or anti-CTLA-4 therapy was permitted; 30% to 45% had received some.

Study-wide points: Dosing at 0.1 to 3.0 mg/kg was accompanied by clonal expansion of CD4+ and CD8+ blood T cells by week 6.

Libraries were prepared by immunoSEQ multiplex PCR; TCRdb keeps only in-frame clonotypes and omits some of them. The data contain fewer than 25,000 clones, 74% of them singletons. Germline V gene data show CDR1 as GTSNPN and CDR2 as SVGIG (reference sequence). The CDR3 is 14 residues long. V was shortened by 1 base and J by 3 bases, with 13 bases between the two germline ends. The chain recombines TRBV30 with TRBJ2-7; no reliable D call. Sequences were derived from CD4+ or CD8+ T cells sorted from blood, sampled in a trial of the OX40 agonist ivuxolimab. The source is an adult with an advanced solid tumor such as melanoma, head and neck, liver or kidney cancer. The CDR3 is CAWSGMNSRYEQYF. CDR3 nucleotide sequence: TGTGCCTGGAGTGGAATGAACAGCCGCTACGAGCAGTACTTC.